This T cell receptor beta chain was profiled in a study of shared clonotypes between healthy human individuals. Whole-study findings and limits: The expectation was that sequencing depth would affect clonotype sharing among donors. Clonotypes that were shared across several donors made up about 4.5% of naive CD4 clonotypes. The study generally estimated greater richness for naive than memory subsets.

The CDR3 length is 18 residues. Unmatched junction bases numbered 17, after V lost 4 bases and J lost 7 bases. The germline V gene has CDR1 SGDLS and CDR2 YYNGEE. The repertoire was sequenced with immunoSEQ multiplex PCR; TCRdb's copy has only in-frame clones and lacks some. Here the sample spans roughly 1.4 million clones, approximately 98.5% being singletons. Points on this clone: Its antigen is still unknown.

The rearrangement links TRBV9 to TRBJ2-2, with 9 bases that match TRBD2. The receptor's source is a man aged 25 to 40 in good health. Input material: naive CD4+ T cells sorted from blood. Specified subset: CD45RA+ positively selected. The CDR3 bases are TGTGCCAGCAGCCGTATCTCCAATAGCGGGAGTCAAGACGGGGAGCTGTTTTTT. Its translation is CASSRISNSGSQDGELFF.